This TCR beta chain was obtained from a study of radiation and T cells in renal cell carcinoma. The time point was: baseline pretreatment blood. Treatment: 15 Gy SBRT to primary tumor, nephrectomy 4 weeks later. Findings and caveats of the study: Pretreatment tumor biopsies were lacking, so baseline clonotypes are unknown.

Germline V CDR1 and CDR2: KGHSH, LQKENI. The CDR3 spans 15 residues. V trimming: 1 base; J trimming: 1 base; junction bases outside the gene matches: 2. Concerning this clone itself: Antigen: not known.

Using immunoSEQ multiplex PCR, the repertoire was profiled, and TCRdb retains in-frame clones only, with some absent. The profile shows about 150,000 clones, about 88% of them singletons. The specimen was blood, collected from a patient whose treatment included radiotherapy and nephrectomy. The TCR comes from a woman aged 45 to 65 with renal cell carcinoma. This chain uses TRBV18 with TRBJ1-1, with 8 bases matching TRBD1. CDR3 nucleotide sequence: TGTGCCAGCTCACCACGACAGGGGCAGAACACTGAAGCTTTCTTT. This gives the protein CASSPRQGQNTEAFF.